This paragraph covers one TCR beta chain sequence. V was shortened by 7 bases and J by 8 bases, with 5 bases between the two germline ends. This CDR3 is built from 9 residues. Per the germline V gene, CDR1 is SQVTM and CDR2 is ANQGSEA. The entry originates in a study of blood T cell repertoires in COVID-19. The overall study: PBMCs, B-cell-depleted T cells, or T cells were the source of the cDNA or gDNA that made up the material.

As processed by the authors: Amplification from reference gene primers served as the basis for estimated nucleated cell counts. Clones were sequenced by immunoSEQ multiplex PCR, and TCRdb holds only the in-frame ones, with some missing. Clone size and the V and J calls come from that table; the DNA yielded D and trimming. The sample has around 160,000 clones, 80% to 90% seen once. The chain combines TRBV29-1 with TRBJ1-4; D is perhaps TRBD1 (5 bases). Sample: peripheral blood. The sequence was collected from an elderly man with acute or convalescent COVID-19. CDR3 sequence: CSGQEKLFF. CDR3 DNA sequence: TGCAGCGGACAGGAAAAACTGTTTTTT.